What follows is one TCR beta chain and its context. The antigen remains undetermined. This entry comes from a study of T cell repertoires in cytomegalovirus infection. Whole-study context: Matching HLA type, along with CMV infection, was indicated by public TCR beta signatures. Study-level results: Dominating the ex vivo response were HLA-C-restricted CMV-specific TCR beta clonotypes. Carriers of CMV plus the relevant HLA were identified by cumulative public TCR beta family frequency.

TCRdb redid the calling of the reads with MiXCR, one entry per CDR3 protein. The table includes some 200,000 distinct CDR3 sequences, approximately 19% detected once. CDR1 and CDR2 from the germline V gene are DFQATT and SNEGSKA (reference sequence). The CDR3 covers 14 residues. V dropped 6 bases and J dropped 3 bases, with 17 bases sitting between them. The specimen sequenced was PBMCs. The sequence was obtained from a human donor in good health (CMV status not recorded). Some clones in this sample may be carry-over from other donors' samples. The rearrangement links TRBV20-1 to TRBJ1-1; TRBD1 is a possible D gene (5 bases). DNA for the CDR3: TGCAGTGCCAGACGAGGTACGGGGGACACTGAAGCTTTCTTT. The encoded protein is CSARRGTGDTEAFF.